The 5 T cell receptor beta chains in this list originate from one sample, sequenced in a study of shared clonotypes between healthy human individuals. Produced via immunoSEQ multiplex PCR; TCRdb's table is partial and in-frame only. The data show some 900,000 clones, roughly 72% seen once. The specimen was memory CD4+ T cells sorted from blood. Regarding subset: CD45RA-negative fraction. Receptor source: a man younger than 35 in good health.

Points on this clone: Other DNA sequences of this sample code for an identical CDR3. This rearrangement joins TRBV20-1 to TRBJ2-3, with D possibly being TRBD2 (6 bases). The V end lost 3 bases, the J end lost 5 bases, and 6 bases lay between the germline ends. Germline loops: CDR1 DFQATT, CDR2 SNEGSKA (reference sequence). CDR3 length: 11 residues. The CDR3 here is CSARGGDTQYF. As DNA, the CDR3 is TGCAGTGCTAGGGGGGGAGATACGCAGTATTTT.

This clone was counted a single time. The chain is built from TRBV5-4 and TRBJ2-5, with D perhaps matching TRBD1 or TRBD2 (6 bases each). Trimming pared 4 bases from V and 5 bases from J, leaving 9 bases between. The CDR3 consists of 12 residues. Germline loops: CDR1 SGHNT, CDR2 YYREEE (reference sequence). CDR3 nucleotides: TGTGCCAGCAGCCGGGGGCCGGAGACCCAGTACTTC. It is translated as CASSRGPETQYF.

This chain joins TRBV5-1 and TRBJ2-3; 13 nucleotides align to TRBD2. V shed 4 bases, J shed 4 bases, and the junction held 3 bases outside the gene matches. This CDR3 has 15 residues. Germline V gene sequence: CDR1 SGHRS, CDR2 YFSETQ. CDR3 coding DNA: TGCGCCAGCAGCGGGACTAGCGGGAAAGCAGATACGCAGTATTTT. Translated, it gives CASSGTSGKADTQYF.

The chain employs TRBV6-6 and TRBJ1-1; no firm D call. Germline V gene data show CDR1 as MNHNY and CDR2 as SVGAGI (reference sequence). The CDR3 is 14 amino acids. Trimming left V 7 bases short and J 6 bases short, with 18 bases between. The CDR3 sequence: CASTQGRASPEAFF. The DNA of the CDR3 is TGTGCCAGCACCCAAGGGAGGGCTTCACCTGAAGCTTTCTTT.

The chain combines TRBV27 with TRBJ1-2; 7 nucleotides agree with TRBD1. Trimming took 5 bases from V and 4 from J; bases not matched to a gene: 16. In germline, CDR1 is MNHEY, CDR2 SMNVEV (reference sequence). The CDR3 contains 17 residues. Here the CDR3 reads CASSRKGQKRASYGYTF. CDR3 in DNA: TGTGCCAGCAGTCGAAAGGGACAGAAACGTGCCTCCTATGGCTACACCTTC.